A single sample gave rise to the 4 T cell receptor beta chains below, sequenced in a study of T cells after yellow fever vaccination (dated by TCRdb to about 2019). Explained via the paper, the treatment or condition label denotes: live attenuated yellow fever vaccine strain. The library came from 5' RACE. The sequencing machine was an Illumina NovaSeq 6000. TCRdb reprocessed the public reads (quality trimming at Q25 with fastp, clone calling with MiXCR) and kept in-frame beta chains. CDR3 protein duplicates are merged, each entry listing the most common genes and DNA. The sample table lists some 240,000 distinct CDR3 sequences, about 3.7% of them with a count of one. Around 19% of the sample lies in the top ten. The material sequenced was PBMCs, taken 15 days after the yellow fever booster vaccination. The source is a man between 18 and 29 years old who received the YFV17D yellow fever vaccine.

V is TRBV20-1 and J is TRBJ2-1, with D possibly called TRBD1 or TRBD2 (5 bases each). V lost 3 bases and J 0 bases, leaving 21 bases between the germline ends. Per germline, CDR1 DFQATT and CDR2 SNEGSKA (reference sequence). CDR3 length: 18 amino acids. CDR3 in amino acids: CSASLTGTLISSYNEQFF. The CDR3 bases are TGCAGTGCTAGCCTGACCGGGACCCTTATTAGCTCCTACAATGAGCAGTTCTTC.

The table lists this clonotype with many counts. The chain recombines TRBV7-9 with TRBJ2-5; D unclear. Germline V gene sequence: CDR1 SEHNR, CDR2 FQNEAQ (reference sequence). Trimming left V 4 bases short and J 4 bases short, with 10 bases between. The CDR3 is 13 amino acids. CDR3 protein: CASSSVWGETQYF. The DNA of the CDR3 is TGTGCCAGCAGCTCCGTGTGGGGAGAGACCCAGTACTTC.

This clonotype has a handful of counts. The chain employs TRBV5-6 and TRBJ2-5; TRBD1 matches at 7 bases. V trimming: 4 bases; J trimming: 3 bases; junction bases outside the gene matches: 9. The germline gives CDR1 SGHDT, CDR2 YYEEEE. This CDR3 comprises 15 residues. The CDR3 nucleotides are TGTGCCAGCAGCCCTCAACAGGGGCTGGAAGAGACCCAGTACTTC. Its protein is CASSPQQGLEETQYF.

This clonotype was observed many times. CDR3 amino acids: CASSLGFRQEAFF. CDR3 DNA: TGCGCCAGCAGCTTGGGGTTCCGACAGGAAGCTTTCTTT. V and J are TRBV5-1 and TRBJ1-1; D might be TRBD1 (5 bases). The CDR3 is 13 amino acids. The V gene's germline CDR1 is SGHRS and CDR2 YFSETQ. V was pared by 0 bases and J by 8 bases, with 11 bases between.